This T cell receptor (beta chain) was sequenced for a study of response to subunit inactivated influenza vaccine. Overall study results and limits: Few new T cells, the authors suggested, are recruited by each seasonal influenza vaccination.

The V and J ends lost 1 base and 1 base respectively, with 5 bases between them. CDR1 is LNHNV, CDR2 YYDKDF, per germline (reference sequence). The CDR3 is made up of 13 amino acids. As for this clonotype: Its antigen is as yet unknown.

One entry per CDR3 protein results from TCRdb running MiXCR on the RT-PCR reads. Here the sample spans over 400,000 distinct CDR3 sequences, 10% to 15% being singletons. Source: PBMCs from blood, taken around seven weeks after vaccination. The gene calls are TRBV15 and TRBJ2-7; D gene unclear. This clonotype was sampled from a man in his fifties who received an inactivated influenza vaccine. The CDR3 loop is CATSRVGSYEQYF. As DNA, the CDR3 is TGTGCCACCAGCAGAGTTGGGTCCTACGAGCAGTACTTC.